This TCR beta chain originates from a study of blood T cell repertoires in COVID-19. Germline CDR1 SGHAT, CDR2 FQNNGV. The CDR3 length is 17 residues. The germline V and J ends were trimmed by 0 bases and 7 bases, with 19 bases remaining between them. Exposed enrollees encountered a COVID-19 case at some point within 2 weeks before study entry. Measured with immunoSEQ multiplex PCR; TCRdb has only the in-frame clones, and not every one. Here the sample spans about 220,000 clones, around four fifths being singletons. This TCR was recovered from a woman aged 45-65 years who had been exposed to COVID-19. V and J are TRBV11-2 and TRBJ1-3, with D maybe TRBD1 (6 bases). The sample comprised PBMCs or T cells enriched from blood (not recorded which). CDR3 residues: CASSLDAGGAPRNTIYF. The CDR3 DNA reads TGTGCCAGCAGCTTAGATGCTGGGGGGGCTCCTCGGAACACCATATATTTT.